The clone carrying this T cell receptor (beta chain) was seen at least ten times. TCRdb re-called the RT-PCR reads through MiXCR, storing one row per CDR3 protein. Of almost 700,000 distinct CDR3 sequences listed, 13% to 15% were seen once; the top ten hold 3.6%. Germline V gives CDR1 SGHDT, CDR2 YYEEEE. With V trimmed by 4 bases and J by 1 base, 7 bases remained unmatched. There are 16 residues in the CDR3. The receptor comes from a female donor in good health, serving as a healthy control. The rearrangement uses TRBV5-6 and TRBJ2-1; 8 positions agree with TRBD2. The sample consisted of memory CD4+ T cells from blood. The CDR3 sequence is CASSTASGLSYNEQFF. The CDR3 bases are TGTGCCAGCAGCACGGCTAGCGGGCTATCCTACAATGAGCAGTTCTTC.